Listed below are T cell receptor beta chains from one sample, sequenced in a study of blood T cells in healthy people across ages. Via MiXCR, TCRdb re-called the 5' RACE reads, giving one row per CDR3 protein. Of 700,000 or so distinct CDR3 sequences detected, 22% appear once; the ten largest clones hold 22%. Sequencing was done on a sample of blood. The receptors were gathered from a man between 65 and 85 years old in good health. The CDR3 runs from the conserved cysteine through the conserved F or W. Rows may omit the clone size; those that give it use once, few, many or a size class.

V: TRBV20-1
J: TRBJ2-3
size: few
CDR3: CSASEGLAGGPDTQYF

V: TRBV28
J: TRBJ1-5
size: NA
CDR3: CASSFLFQPQHF

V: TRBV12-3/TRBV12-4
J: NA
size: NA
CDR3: CASSLWGAGTYEQYF

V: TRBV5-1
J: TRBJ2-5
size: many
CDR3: CASSSGTGWETQYF

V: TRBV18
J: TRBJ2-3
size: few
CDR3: CASSPPGGSIYF

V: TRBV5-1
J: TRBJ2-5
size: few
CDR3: CASSLVRSQGVQETQYF

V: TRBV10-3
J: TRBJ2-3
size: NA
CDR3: CAITSGTASTDTQYF

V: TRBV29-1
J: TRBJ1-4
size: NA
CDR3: CSVVGDRREKLFF

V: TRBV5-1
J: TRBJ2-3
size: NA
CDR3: CASNTGFTDTQYF

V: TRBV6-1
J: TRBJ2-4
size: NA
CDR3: CASRSGSPRTKNIQYF

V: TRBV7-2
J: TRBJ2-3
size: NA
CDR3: CASSLKGAGADTQYF

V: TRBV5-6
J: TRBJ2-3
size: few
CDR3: CASSLLLAGHTDTQYF

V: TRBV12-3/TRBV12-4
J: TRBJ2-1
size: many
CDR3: CASSLGASGDSYNEQFF

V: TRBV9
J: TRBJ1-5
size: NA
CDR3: CASSVGGPSQPQHF

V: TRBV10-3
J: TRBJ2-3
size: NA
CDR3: CAISAASGARTDTQYF

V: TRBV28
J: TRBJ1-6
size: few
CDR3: CASRLVLHSPLHF

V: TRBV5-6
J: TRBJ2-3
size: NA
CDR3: CASRLSGGLSTDTQYF

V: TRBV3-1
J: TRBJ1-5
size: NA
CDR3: CASSQQAGASQPQHF

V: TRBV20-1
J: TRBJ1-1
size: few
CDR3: CSAPPGQINTEAFF

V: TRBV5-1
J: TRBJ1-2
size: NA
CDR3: CAGSLGNRDYGYTF

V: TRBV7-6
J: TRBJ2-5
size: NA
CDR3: CASSLMLIQETQYF

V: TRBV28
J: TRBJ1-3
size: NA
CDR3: CASSSPHPPGNTIYF

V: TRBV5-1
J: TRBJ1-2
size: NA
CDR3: CASSSIGTGVSTEHGYTF

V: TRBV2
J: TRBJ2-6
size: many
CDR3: CASTEVLSGANVLTF

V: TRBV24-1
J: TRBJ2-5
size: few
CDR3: CATSDAGSSQETQYF

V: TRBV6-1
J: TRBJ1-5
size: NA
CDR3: CASSEASGVQPQHF

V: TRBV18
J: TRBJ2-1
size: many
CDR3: CASSPTGMQGNEQFF

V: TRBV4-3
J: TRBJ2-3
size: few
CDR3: CASSQEGLSSTDTQYF

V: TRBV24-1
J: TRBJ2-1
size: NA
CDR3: CATSDLNSYNEQFF

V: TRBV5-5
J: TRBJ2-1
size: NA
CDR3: CASSLGSGRFGTYNEQFF

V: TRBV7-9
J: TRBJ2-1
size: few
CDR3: CASSSSTGYYNEQFF

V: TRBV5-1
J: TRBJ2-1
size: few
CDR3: CASSLRPGNEQFF

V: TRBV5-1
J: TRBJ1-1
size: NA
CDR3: CASTIRDSHEAFF

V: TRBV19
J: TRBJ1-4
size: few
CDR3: CASRNRDGNEKLFF

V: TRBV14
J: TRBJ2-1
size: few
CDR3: CASSQDIAGKQFF

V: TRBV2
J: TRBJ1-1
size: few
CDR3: CASSNRWDTEAFF

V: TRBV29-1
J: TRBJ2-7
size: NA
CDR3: CSVEFEQGSYEQYF

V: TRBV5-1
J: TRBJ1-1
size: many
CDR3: CASRLDRGRGTEAFF

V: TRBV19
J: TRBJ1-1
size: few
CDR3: CASSIGWGNTEAFF

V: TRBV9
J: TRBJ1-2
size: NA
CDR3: CASLQTAGGGYTF

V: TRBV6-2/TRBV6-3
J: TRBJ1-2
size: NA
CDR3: CASRRDTGSGYTF

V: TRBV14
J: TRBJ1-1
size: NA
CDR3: CASSPRLGTGNTEAFF

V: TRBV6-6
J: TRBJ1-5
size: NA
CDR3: CASSTALTGGNQPQHF

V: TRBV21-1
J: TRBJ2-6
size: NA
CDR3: CASSKKPILGSGANVLTF

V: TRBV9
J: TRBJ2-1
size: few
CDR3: CASSVVAGPHNEQFF

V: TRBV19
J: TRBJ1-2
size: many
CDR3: CASTIPTGIYGYTF

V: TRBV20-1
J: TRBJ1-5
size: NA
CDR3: CSAAGTAHGNQPQHF

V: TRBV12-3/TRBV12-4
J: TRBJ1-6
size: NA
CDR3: CASRSFGDSPLHF

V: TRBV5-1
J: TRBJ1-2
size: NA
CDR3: CASSSRDRDKYGYTF

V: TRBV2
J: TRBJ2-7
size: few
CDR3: CASSVESGRPYEQYF

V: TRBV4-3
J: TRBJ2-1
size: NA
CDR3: CASSQDTPSGVFYNEQFF

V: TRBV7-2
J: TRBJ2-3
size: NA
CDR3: CASSLVTGGTGTQYF

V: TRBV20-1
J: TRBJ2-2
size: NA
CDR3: CSARRTANTGELFF